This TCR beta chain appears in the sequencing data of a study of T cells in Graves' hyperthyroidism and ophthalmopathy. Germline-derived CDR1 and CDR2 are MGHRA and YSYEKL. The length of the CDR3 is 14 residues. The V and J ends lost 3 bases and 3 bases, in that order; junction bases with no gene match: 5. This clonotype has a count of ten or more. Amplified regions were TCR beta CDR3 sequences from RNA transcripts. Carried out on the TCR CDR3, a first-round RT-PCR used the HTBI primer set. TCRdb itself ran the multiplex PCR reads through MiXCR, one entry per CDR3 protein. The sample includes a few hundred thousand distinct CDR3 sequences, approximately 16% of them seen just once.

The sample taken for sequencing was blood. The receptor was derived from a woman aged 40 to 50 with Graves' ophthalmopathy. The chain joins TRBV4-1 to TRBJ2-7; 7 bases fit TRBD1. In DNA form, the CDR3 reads TGCGCCAGCAGCCACCGACAGGGCGTCTACGAGCAGTACTTC. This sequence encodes CASSHRQGVYEQYF.